This TCR beta chain was documented in a study of PD-1 blockade in classical Hodgkin lymphoma. Study background: On a schedule of every 2 weeks, patients received nivolumab 3 mg/kg intravenously. General study points: By C4D1 there was a significant rise in CD4+ TCR diversity but not in CD8+ TCR diversity. Repertoires differed for reasons still undefined, possibly disease activity or prior therapy. Reported findings placed baseline TCR diversity lower in newly diagnosed patients (compared with healthy donors).

All patients experienced relapse after autologous stem cell transplantation, and brentuximab vedotin exposure was variable. Using magnetic negative selection, the CD4+ T cells were separated out of thawed PBMCs. Concerning this clone itself: Antigen specificity is unknown.

The germline V gene encodes CDR1 SGHNT and CDR2 YYREEE (reference sequence). V shed 5 bases and J shed 1 base, with 21 bases lying between them. The length of the CDR3 is 17 residues. Sequencing was performed with immunoSEQ multiplex PCR; in TCRdb, only in-frame clones are kept and a portion is missing. The sample includes about 7,600 clones, around 77% seen only once; the top ten take approximately 7%. The source material was CD4+ T cells from blood, sampled at baseline. The chain employs TRBV5-4 and TRBJ1-1; D gene ambiguous. This receptor was identified in a human donor with classical Hodgkin lymphoma. This CDR3 is CASSIGMTRLRNTEAFF. CDR3 nucleotides: TGTGCCAGCAGTATTGGGATGACCCGGTTGCGGAACACTGAAGCTTTCTTT.